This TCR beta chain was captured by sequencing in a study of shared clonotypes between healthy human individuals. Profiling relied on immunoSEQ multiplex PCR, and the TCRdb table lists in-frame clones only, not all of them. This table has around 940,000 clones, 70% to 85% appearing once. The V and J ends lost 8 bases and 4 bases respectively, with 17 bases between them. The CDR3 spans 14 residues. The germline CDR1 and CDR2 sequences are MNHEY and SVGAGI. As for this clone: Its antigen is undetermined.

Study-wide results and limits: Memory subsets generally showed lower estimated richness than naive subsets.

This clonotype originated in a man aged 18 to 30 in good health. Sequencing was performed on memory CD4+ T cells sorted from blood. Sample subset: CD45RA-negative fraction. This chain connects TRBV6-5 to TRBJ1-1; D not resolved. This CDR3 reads CASAATSTGTEAFF. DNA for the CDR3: TGTGCCAGCGCGGCCACGAGTACTGGCACTGAAGCTTTCTTT.